This T cell receptor (beta chain) is drawn from a study of cytomegalovirus exposure and HLA in healthy donors. Germline V gene sequence: CDR1 ENHRY, CDR2 SYGVKD. The junction had 11 bases not matched to a gene; V was cut back by 4 bases and J by 2 bases. The CDR3 has 18 amino acids. The study ran its PCR with 60 Vbeta and 13 Jbeta primers. TCRdb keeps only in-frame clones here, not all; method: immunoSEQ multiplex PCR. The sample yields about 200,000 clones, about 74% seen once. The sequence was obtained from a man aged 40-49 years in good health and CMV-seronegative. The rearrangement uses TRBV10-3 and TRBJ2-1; 10 bases fit TRBD1. The sample was PBMCs. The CDR3: CAISGNSGTGETYNEQFF. In DNA, the CDR3 is TGTGCCATCAGTGGAAATTCCGGGACAGGGGAGACCTACAATGAGCAGTTCTTC.